This is a list of T cell receptor beta chains from one sample in a study of cytomegalovirus exposure and HLA in healthy donors. Data came from immunoSEQ multiplex PCR; TCRdb stores just in-frame clones and leaves some out. The sample has about 88,000 clones; approximately 79% are singletons. Sequenced: PBMCs. All receptors derive from a man between 25 and 39 years old in good health and CMV-seronegative. Each CDR3 is given with its conserved first and last residue.

cdr3_aa | j_call | v_call
CASSRDRLYEQYF | NA | TRBV13
CAWSVPGGYYEQYF | TRBJ2-7 | TRBV30
CASSGAGTANTGELFF | TRBJ2-2 | TRBV10-1
CASSISLAGLTDTQYF | TRBJ2-3 | TRBV19
CASSVEGSSYNSPLHF | TRBJ1-6 | TRBV9
CASSQRGLNTEAFF | TRBJ1-1 | TRBV4-3
CASSFDKFNEKLFF | TRBJ1-4 | TRBV6-6
CASKRAYGYTF | TRBJ1-2 | TRBV5-8
CASSLDRVATEAFF | TRBJ1-1 | TRBV7-8
CASGFMGAGETQYF | TRBJ2-5 | TRBV12-5
CASSPNREGNTIYF | TRBJ1-3 | TRBV18
CASSLAGRADYTQYF | TRBJ2-3 | TRBV5-8
CASSEYTGGPGELFF | TRBJ2-2 | TRBV25-1
CASRLQSIQYF | TRBJ2-4 | TRBV19
CAWIPGTVNTEAFF | TRBJ1-1 | TRBV30
CASSERDRLNYGYTF | TRBJ1-2 | TRBV6-1
CASSIALAGGYTF | TRBJ1-2 | TRBV18
CAISEIELAGTPSYEQYF | TRBJ2-7 | TRBV10-3
CATSMTRDRETYEQYF | TRBJ2-7 | TRBV15
CASSVGQGTQPQHF | TRBJ1-5 | TRBV9
CASSSEDYNEQFF | TRBJ2-1 | TRBV19
CASSLKTGSEQYF | TRBJ2-7 | TRBV19
CSVEIRRLGYEQYF | TRBJ2-7 | TRBV29-1
CASSPDREAQHF | TRBJ1-5 | TRBV18
CASSFTANEKLFF | TRBJ1-4 | TRBV7-2
CASSLRGQGAMVSKDGYTF | TRBJ1-2 | TRBV28
CASSLLGTDFNSNQPQHF | TRBJ1-5 | TRBV27
CASSLTGGTEAFF | TRBJ1-1 | TRBV7-9
CASSGPETGGSSPLHF | TRBJ1-6 | TRBV7-6
CASSSHRDRGYEQYF | TRBJ2-7 | TRBV27
CASMRTGSRTKNTEAFF | TRBJ1-1 | TRBV5-6
CATSRVGGGNQPQHF | TRBJ1-5 | TRBV15
CASSSVGQGFDGYTF | TRBJ1-2 | TRBV5-1
CASTLRVTGELFF | TRBJ2-2 | TRBV19
CASSSQTGSNTEAFF | TRBJ1-1 | TRBV2
CASSLGQGLNQPQHF | TRBJ1-5 | TRBV11-2
CASSLGQNEKLFF | TRBJ1-4 | TRBV7-7
CASTQNPRLAGQNTGELFF | TRBJ2-2 | TRBV9
CASSVTSGGVSNEQFF | TRBJ2-1 | TRBV4-2
CASSQVKGRGLNEQYF | TRBJ2-7 | TRBV4-1
CASSVQSNTEAFF | TRBJ1-1 | TRBV9
CASSLAGQGTDTQYF | TRBJ2-3 | TRBV28
CASSLTFGRLGREKLFF | TRBJ1-4 | TRBV27
CASSGGIWSSNSPLHF | TRBJ1-6 | TRBV25-1
CASSQLGQGLEDGYTF | TRBJ1-2 | TRBV4-1
CASSLWTDNSPLHF | TRBJ1-6 | TRBV28
CASSGVSSSDEQFF | TRBJ2-1 | TRBV10-1
CASSLRQGYEQYF | TRBJ2-7 | TRBV19
CASSQEPSSYEQYF | TRBJ2-7 | TRBV4-1
CASRSGQGSNQPQHF | TRBJ1-5 | TRBV5-1
CATKPGHSNTEAFF | TRBJ1-1 | TRBV7-2
CASSVGEGGAWYEQFF | TRBJ2-1 | TRBV9